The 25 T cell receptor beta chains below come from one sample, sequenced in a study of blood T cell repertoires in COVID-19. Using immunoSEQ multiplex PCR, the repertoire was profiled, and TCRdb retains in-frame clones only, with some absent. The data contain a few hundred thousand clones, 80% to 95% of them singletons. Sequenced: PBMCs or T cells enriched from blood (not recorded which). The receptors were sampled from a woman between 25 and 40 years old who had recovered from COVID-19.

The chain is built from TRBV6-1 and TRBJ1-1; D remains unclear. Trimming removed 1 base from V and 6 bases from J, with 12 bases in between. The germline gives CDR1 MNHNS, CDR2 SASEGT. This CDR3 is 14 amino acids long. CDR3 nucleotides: TGTGCCAGCAGTGAAGGGGGATGGGGAGCTGAAGCTTTCTTT. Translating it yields CASSEGGWGAEAFF.

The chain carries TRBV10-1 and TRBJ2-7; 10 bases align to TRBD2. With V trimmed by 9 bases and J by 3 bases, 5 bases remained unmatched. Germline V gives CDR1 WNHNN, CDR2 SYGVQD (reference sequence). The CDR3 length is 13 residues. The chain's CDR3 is CASLAGEIYEQYF. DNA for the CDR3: TGCGCCAGTCTAGCGGGAGAGATCTACGAGCAGTACTTC.

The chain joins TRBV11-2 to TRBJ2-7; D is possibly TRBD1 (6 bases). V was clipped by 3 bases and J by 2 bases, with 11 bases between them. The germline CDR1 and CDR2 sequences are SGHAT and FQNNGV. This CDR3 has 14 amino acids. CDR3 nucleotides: TGTGCCAGCAGCTTCGCCAGGGGTCCCTACGAGCAGTACTTC. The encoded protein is CASSFARGPYEQYF.

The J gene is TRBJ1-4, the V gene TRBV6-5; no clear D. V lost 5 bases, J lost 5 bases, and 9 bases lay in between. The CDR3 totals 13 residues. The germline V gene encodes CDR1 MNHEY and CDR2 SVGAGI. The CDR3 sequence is CASSKRRNEKLFF. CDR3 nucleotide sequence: TGTGCCAGCAGTAAACGGAGGAATGAAAAACTGTTTTTT.

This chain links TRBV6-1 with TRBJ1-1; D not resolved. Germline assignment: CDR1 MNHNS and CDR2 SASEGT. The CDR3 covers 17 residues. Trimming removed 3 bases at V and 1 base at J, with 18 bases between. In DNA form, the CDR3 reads TGTGCCAGCAGTGATTGGTCACCTCTACGCGGGAACACTGAAGCTTTCTTT. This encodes CASSDWSPLRGNTEAFF.

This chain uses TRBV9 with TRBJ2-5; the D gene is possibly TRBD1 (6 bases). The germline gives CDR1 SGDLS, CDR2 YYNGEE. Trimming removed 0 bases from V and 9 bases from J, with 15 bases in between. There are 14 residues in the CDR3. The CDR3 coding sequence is TGTGCCAGCAGCGTAGTTGGGGGCCCCGAGGCCCAGTACTTC. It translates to CASSVVGGPEAQYF.

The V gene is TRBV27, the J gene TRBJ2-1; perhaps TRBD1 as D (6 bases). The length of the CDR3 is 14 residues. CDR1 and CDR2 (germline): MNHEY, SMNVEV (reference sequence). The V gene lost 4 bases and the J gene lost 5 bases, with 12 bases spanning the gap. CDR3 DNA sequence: TGTGCCAGCAGTTCAACAGGGTACCACAATGAGCAGTTCTTC. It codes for CASSSTGYHNEQFF.

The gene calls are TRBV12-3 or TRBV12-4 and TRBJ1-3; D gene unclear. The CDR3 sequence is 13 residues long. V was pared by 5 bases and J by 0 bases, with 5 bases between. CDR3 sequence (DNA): TGTGCCAGCAGTCTCCTCTCTGGAAACACCATATATTTT. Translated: CASSLLSGNTIYF.

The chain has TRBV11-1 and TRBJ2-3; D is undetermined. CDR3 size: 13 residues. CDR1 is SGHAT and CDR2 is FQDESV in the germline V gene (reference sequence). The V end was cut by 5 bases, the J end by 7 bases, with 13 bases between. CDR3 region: CASSPPYGYTQYF. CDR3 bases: TGTGCCAGCAGCCCCCCTTATGGCTATACGCAGTATTTT.

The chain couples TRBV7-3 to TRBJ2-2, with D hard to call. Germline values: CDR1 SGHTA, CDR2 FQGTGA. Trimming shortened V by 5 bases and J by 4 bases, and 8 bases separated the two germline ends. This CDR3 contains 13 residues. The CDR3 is CASSPQATGELFF. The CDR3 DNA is TGTGCCAGCAGCCCCCAAGCCACCGGGGAGCTGTTTTTT.

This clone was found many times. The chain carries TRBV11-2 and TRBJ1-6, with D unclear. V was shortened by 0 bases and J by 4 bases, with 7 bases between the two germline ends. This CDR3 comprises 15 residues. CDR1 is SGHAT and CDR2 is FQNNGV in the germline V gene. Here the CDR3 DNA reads TGTGCCAGCAGCTTAGAGGCACAGTATAATTCACCCCTCCACTTT. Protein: CASSLEAQYNSPLHF.

CDR3 in amino acids: CASSILAGSSYEQYF. CDR3 bases: TGTGCCAGTAGTATACTAGCGGGGTCTTCCTACGAGCAGTACTTC. The genes are TRBV19 and TRBJ2-7; 9 positions match TRBD2. This CDR3 is 15 amino acids long. Trimming at V came to 2 bases and at J to 1 base, leaving 3 bases not matched to a gene. Germline-derived CDR1 and CDR2 are LNHDA and SQIVND (reference sequence).

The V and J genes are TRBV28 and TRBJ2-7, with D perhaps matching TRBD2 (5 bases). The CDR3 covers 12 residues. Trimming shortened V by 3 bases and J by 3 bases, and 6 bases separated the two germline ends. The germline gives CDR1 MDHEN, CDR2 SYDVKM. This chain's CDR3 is CASSLRVYEQYF. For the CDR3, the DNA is TGTGCCAGCAGTTTGCGGGTCTACGAGCAGTACTTC.

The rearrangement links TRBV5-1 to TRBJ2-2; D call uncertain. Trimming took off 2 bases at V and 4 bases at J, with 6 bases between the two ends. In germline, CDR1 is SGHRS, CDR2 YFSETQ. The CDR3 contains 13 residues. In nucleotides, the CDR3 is TGCGCCAGCAGCTTCGGGTCCACCGGGGAGCTGTTTTTT. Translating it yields CASSFGSTGELFF.

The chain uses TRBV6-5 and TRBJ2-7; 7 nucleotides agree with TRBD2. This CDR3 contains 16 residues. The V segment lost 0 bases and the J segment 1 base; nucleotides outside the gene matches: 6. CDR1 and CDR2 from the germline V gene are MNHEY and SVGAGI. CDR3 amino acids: CASSYSSLGGSYEQYF. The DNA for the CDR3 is TGTGCCAGCAGTTACTCGAGTCTGGGGGGGTCCTACGAGCAGTACTTC.

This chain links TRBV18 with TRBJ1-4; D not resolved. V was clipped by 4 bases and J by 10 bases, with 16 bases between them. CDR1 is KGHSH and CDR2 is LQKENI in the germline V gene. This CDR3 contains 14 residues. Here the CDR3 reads CASSRPVTPGKLFF. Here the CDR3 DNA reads TGTGCCAGCTCACGCCCGGTTACGCCGGGAAAACTGTTTTTT.

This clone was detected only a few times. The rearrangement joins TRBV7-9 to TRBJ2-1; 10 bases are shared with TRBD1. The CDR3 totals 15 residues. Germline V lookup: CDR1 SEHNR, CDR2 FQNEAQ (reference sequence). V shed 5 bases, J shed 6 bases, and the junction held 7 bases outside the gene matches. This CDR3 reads CASSPRTGGSNEQFF. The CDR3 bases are TGTGCCAGCAGCCCGAGGACAGGGGGTAGCAATGAGCAGTTCTTC.

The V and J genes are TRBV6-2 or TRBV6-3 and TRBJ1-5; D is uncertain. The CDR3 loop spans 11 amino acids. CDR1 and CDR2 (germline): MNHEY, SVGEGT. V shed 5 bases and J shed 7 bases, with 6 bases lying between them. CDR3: CASSTGQPQHF. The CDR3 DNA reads TGTGCCAGCAGTACCGGGCAGCCCCAGCATTTT.

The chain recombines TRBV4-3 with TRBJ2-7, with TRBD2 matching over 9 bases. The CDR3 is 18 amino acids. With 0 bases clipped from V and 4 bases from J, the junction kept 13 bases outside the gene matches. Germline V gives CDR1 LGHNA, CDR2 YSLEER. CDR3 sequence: CASSQEASGTSAGYEQYF. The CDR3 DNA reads TGCGCCAGCAGCCAAGAGGCTAGCGGGACCTCAGCCGGATACGAGCAGTACTTC.

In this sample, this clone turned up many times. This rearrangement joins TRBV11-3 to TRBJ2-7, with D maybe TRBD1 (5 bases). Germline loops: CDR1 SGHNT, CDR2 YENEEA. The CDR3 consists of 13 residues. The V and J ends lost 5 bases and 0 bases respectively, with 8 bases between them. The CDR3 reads CASSLRVSYEQYF. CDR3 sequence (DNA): TGTGCCAGCAGCCTCAGGGTCTCCTACGAGCAGTACTTC.

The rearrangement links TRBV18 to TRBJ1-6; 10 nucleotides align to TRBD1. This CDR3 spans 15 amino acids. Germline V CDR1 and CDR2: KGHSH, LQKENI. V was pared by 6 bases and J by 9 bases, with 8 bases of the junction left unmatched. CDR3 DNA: TGTGCCAGCTCCCCCGGGACAGGGGTAGGTTCACCCCTCCACTTT. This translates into CASSPGTGVGSPLHF.

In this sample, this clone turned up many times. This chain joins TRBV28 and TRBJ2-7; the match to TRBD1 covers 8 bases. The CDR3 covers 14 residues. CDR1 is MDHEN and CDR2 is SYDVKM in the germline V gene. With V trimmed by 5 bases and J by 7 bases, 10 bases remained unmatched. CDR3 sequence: CASSPPARGREQYF. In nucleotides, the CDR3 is TGTGCCAGCAGTCCCCCGGCCAGGGGGCGAGAGCAGTACTTC.

This CDR3 reads CASSPGVYGYTF. CDR3 nucleotides: TGTGCCAGCAGTCCCGGGGTTTATGGCTACACCTTC. V is TRBV12-3 or TRBV12-4 and J is TRBJ1-2; D unresolved. The CDR3 runs to 12 residues. The V gene lost 5 bases and the J gene lost 5 bases, with 9 bases spanning the gap.

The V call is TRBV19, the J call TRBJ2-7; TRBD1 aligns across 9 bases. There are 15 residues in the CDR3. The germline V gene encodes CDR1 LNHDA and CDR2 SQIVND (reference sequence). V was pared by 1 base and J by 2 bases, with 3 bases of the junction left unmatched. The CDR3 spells CASSIGQGVPYEQYF. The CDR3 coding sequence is TGTGCCAGTAGTATAGGACAGGGGGTTCCCTACGAGCAGTACTTC. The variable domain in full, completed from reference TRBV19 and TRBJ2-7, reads DGGITQSPKYLFRKEGQNVTLSCEQNLNHDAMYWYRQDPGQGLRLIYYSQIVNDFQKGDIAEGYSVSREKKESFPLTVTSAQKNPTAFYLCASSIGQGVPYEQYFGPGTRLTVT.

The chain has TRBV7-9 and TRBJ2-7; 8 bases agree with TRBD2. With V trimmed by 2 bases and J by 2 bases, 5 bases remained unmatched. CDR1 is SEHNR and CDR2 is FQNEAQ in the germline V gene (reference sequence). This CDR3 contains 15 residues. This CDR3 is CASSLLVGLAYEQYF. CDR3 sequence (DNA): TGTGCCAGCAGCTTATTGGTGGGACTAGCCTACGAGCAGTACTTC. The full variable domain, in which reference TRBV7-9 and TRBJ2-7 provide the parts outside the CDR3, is DTGVSQNPRHKITKRGQNVTFRCDPISEHNRLYWYRQTLGQGPEFLTYFQNEAQLEKSRLLSDRFSAERPKGSFSTLEIQRTEQGDSAMYLCASSLLVGLAYEQYFGPGTRLTVT.